This TCR beta chain was found in a study of blood T cell repertoires in COVID-19. Data came from immunoSEQ multiplex PCR; TCRdb stores just in-frame clones and leaves some out. The sample lists about 180,000 clones, approximately 88% seen once, with 7% in the top ten. The germline V and J ends were trimmed by 7 bases and 1 base, with 19 bases remaining between them. The CDR3 spans 16 residues. Germline V CDR1 and CDR2: LNHDA, SQIVND (reference sequence). Sequencing was performed on peripheral blood. The TCR comes from a woman between 40 and 55 years old with COVID-19, enrolled during active disease. The chain uses TRBV19 and TRBJ1-1; tentatively, D is TRBD1 (5 bases). CDR3 coding DNA: TGTGCCAGTATTCCAACTTTGGGTACAGGGAACACTGAAGCTTTCTTT. It specifies CASIPTLGTGNTEAFF.